There are a few counts of the clone carrying this T cell receptor beta chain. The entry originates in a study of T cells in Graves' hyperthyroidism and ophthalmopathy. CDR3 size: 14 residues. Germline V lookup: CDR1 MNHNS, CDR2 SASEGT. Unmatched junction bases numbered 9, after V lost 6 bases and J lost 6 bases. The CDR3 regions of TCR beta were amplified from RNA transcripts. The HTBI primer set was used in a first-round RT-PCR of the TCR CDR3. TCRdb re-analysed the multiplex PCR reads in MiXCR, keeping a single row per CDR3 protein. The sample comprises some 720,000 distinct CDR3 sequences, roughly 15% of which are singletons, and under 8.5% rests with the top ten.

The sequencing input was blood. The rearrangement joins TRBV6-1 to TRBJ2-7, with 9 nucleotides matching TRBD2. The receptor was derived from a man between 18 and 35 years old with Graves' hyperthyroidism. The CDR3 loop is CASSPGLAAREQYF. In DNA form, the CDR3 reads TGTGCCAGCAGCCCGGGACTAGCAGCACGCGAGCAGTACTTC.